The 3 T cell receptor beta chains below all came from one sample that was sequenced in a study of T-cell reconstitution after alpha-beta-depleted transplantation in children. Molecular barcoding with unique molecular identifiers was used for the TCRbeta library. TCRdb independently ran MiXCR on the PCR reads; one entry per CDR3 protein. Of around 270,000 distinct CDR3 sequences listed, 10% are singletons. Sequencing used PBMCs, obtained before TCRalphabeta/CD19-depleted stem cell transplant. All receptors derive from a boy less than two years old with acute myeloid leukemia, due to receive a stem cell transplant.

This clonotype was detected many times. The chain links TRBV19 to TRBJ2-1; D call uncertain. V was pared by 2 bases and J by 4 bases, with 12 bases between. Per germline, CDR1 LNHDA and CDR2 SQIVND (reference sequence). The CDR3 sequence is 15 residues long. The CDR3 DNA is TGTGCCAGTAGTATATGGAGACAAACTTACAATGAGCAGTTCTTC. It specifies CASSIWRQTYNEQFF.

This clonotype was recorded many times. This chain uses TRBV28 with TRBJ2-7, with D unclear. Trimming removed 5 bases at V and 0 bases at J, with 17 bases between. The length of the CDR3 is 16 residues. Germline V gene data show CDR1 as MDHEN and CDR2 as SYDVKM. As DNA, the CDR3 is TGTGCCAGCAGTCCCCCGGAAGCTATATCCTCCTACGAGCAGTACTTC. Translated, it gives CASSPPEAISSYEQYF. Using reference TRBV28 and TRBJ2-7 for the parts outside the CDR3, the full variable domain is DVKVTQSSRYLVKRTGEKVFLECVQDMDHENMFWYRQDPGLGLRLIYFSYDVKMKEKGDIPEGYSVSREKKERFSLILESASTNQTSMYLCASSPPEAISSYEQYFGPGTRLTVT.

In its sample, this clonotype was seen many times. CDR3 residues: CASRGAGGNEQFF. The CDR3 nucleotides read TGTGCCAGCAGAGGGGCGGGGGGGAATGAGCAGTTCTTC. The V gene is TRBV7-2, the J gene TRBJ2-1; 9 nucleotides align to TRBD2. The CDR3 contains 13 residues. The germline V gene encodes CDR1 SGHTA and CDR2 FQGNSA. The junction had 4 bases not matched to a gene; V was cut back by 6 bases and J by 7 bases. The full variable domain, rest sourced from reference TRBV7-2 and TRBJ2-1, is GAGVSQSPSNKVTEKGKDVELRCDPISGHTALYWYRQSLGQGLEFLIYFQGNSAPDKSGLPSDRFSAERTGGSVSTLTIQRTQQEDSAVYLCASRGAGGNEQFFGPGTRLTVL.